The present T cell receptor beta chain was sequenced within a study of identical twins. Study-level results: Partial confounding of zero-insertion analyses by invariant MAIT and iNKT cells was possible.

V dropped 4 bases and J dropped 9 bases, with 16 bases sitting between them. Germline CDR1 and CDR2: LGHNA and YSLEER. This CDR3 is 14 amino acids long. This clonotype was detected only a few times. Its antigen is unknown. TCRdb redid the calling of the 5' RACE reads with MiXCR, one entry per CDR3 protein. The profile shows 650,000 to 800,000 distinct CDR3 sequences, 8.5% to 9.5% of them singletons. The sample was also linked to a second study, of yellow fever vaccine responses in identical twins.

The chain combines TRBV4-3 with TRBJ2-4, with D possibly called TRBD1 or TRBD2 (5 bases each). Sequences were obtained from PBMCs. The clonotype comes from a woman under 30 in good health. For the CDR3, the DNA is TGCGCCAGCAGCCCGATAGCCATCGGGGCCATTCAGTACTTC. The encoded protein is CASSPIAIGAIQYF.